The 3 T cell receptor beta chains reported below all come from one sample, sequenced in a study of blood T cell repertoires in COVID-19. Assay: immunoSEQ multiplex PCR; the TCRdb copy retains only in-frame clones and omits some. The sample includes about 200,000 clones, approximately 90% of them seen just once. The sequenced material came from peripheral blood. The receptors were gathered from a human donor in a cohort sampled during active COVID-19.

The chain has TRBV7-2 and TRBJ1-4, with 7 bases lining up with TRBD1. CDR1 is SGHTA, CDR2 FQGNSA, per germline. This CDR3 region has 16 residues. V shed 3 bases and J 7 bases; nucleotides not matched to a gene: 11. The CDR3 DNA reads as TGTGCCAGCAGCTTGCAGACAGGGTTTCGGGCTGAAAAACTGTTTTTT. Encoded protein: CASSLQTGFRAEKLFF.

CDR3 DNA sequence: TGTGCCAGCAGTTATAGACAGGGCTCTGGAAACACCATATATTTT. Translated, it gives CASSYRQGSGNTIYF. The rearrangement links TRBV6-5 to TRBJ1-3; 7 nucleotides match TRBD1. Germline CDR1 MNHEY, CDR2 SVGAGI. The J segment lost 0 bases and the V segment lost 3 bases, leaving 2 bases of the junction unmatched. The CDR3 totals 15 residues.

V is TRBV9 and J is TRBJ1-4, with 10 bases aligning to TRBD1. Germline V gives CDR1 SGDLS, CDR2 YYNGEE. This CDR3 comprises 15 residues. V lost 2 bases and J lost 7; bases outside the gene matches: 5. CDR3 in DNA: TGTGCCAGCAGCGTGGGGGGGACAGGGGTTGAAAAACTGTTTTTT. Protein product: CASSVGGTGVEKLFF.